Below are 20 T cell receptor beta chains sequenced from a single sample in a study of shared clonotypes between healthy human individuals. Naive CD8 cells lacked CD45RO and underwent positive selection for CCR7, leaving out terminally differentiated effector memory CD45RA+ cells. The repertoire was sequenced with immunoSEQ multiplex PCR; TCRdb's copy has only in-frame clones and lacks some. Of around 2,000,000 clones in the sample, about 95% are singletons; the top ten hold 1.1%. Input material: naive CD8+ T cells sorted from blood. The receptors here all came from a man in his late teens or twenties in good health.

CDR3 DNA sequence: TGTGCCAGCAGCTTGGGACAGGTCCTTATCTATGGCTACACCTTC. As protein: CASSLGQVLIYGYTF. The chain employs TRBV5-6 and TRBJ1-2, with a possible D match to TRBD1 (6 bases). CDR1 is SGHDT and CDR2 is YYEEEE in the germline V gene. Trimming shortened V by 0 bases and J by 4 bases, and 13 bases separated the two germline ends. CDR3 length: 15 residues.

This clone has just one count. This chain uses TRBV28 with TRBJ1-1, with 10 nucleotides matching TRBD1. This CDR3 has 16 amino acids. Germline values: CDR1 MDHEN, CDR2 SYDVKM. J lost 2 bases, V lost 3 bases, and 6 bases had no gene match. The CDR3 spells CASSFPMTGGNTEAFF. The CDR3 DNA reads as TGTGCCAGCAGTTTCCCTATGACAGGGGGCAACACTGAAGCTTTCTTT.

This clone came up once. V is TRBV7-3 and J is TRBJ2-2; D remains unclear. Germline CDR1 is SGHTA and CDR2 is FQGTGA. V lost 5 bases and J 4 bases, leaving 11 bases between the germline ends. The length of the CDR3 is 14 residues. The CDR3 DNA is TGTGCCAGCAGCCCCGCCGTGCTCACCGGGGAGCTGTTTTTT. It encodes CASSPAVLTGELFF. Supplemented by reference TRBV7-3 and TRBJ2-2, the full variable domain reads GAGVSQTPSNKVTEKGKYVELRCDPISGHTALYWYRQSLGQGPEFLIYFQGTGAADDSGLPNDRFFAVRPEGSVSTLKIQRTERGDSAVYLCASSPAVLTGELFFGEGSRLTVL.

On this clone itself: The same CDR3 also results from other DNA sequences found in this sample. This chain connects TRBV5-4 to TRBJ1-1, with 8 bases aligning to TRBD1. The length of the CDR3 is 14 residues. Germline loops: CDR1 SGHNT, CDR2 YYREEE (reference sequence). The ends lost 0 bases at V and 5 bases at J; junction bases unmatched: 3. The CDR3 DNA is TGTGCCAGCAGCTTGGCAGGGGGCGGAACTGAAGCTTTCTTT. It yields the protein CASSLAGGGTEAFF.

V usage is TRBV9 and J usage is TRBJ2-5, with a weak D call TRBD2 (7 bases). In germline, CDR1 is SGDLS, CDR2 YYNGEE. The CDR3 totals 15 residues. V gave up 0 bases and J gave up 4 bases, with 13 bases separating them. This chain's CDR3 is CASSVAGGLGETQYF. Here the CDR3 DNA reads TGTGCCAGCAGCGTAGCGGGGGGCCTGGGAGAGACCCAGTACTTC.

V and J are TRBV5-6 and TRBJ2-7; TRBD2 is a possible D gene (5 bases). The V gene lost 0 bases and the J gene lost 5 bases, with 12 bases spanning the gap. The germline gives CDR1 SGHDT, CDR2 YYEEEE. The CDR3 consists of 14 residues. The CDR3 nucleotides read TGTGCCAGCAGCTTGGGGCAGCGTAGCGACGAGCAGTACTTC. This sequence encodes CASSLGQRSDEQYF.

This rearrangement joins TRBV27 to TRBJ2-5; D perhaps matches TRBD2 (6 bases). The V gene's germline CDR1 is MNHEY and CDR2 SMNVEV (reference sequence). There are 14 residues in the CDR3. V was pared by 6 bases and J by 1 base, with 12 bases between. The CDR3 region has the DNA TGTGCCAGCAGCTCCCTCGGGAGCCAAGAGACCCAGTACTTC. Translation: CASSSLGSQETQYF.

The CDR3 DNA follows: TGCGCCAGCAGCCAAGCCCCCTCTGGGGCCAACGTCCTGACTTTC. Protein: CASSQAPSGANVLTF. The V call is TRBV4-3, the J call TRBJ2-6; no clear D gene. Germline assignment: CDR1 LGHNA and CDR2 YSLEER. V lost 1 base and J 0 bases, leaving 4 bases between the germline ends. The CDR3 spans 15 residues.

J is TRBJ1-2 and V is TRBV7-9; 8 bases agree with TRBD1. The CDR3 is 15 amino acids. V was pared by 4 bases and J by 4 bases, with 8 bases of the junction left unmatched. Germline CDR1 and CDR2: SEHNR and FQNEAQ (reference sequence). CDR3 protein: CASSYTMDRAYGYTF. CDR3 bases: TGTGCCAGCAGCTATACCATGGACAGGGCCTATGGCTACACCTTC.

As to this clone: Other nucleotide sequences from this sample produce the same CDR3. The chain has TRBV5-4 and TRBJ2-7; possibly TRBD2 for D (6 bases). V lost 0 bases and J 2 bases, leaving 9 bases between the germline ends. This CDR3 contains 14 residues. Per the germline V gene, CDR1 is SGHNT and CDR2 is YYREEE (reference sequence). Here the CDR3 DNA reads TGTGCCAGCAGCTTGGCAGGAGGGACCTACGAGCAGTACTTC. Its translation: CASSLAGGTYEQYF.

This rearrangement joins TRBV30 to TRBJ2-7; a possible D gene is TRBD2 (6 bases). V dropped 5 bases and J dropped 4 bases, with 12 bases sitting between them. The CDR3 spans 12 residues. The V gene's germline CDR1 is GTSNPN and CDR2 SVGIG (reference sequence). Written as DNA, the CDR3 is TGTGCCTGGGGGCTAGCGTCTTACGAGCAGTACTTC. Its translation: CAWGLASYEQYF. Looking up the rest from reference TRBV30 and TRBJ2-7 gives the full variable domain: SQTIHQWPATLVQPVGSPLSLECTVEGTSNPNLYWYRQAAGRGLQLLFYSVGIGQISSEVPQNLSASRPQDRQFILSSKKLLLSDSGFYLCAWGLASYEQYFGPGTRLTVT.

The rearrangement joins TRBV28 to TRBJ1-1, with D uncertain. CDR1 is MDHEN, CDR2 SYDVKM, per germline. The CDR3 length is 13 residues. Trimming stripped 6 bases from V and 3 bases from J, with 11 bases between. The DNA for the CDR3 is TGTGCCAGCAGACCGGCTGCCGACACTGAAGCTTTCTTT. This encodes CASRPAADTEAFF.

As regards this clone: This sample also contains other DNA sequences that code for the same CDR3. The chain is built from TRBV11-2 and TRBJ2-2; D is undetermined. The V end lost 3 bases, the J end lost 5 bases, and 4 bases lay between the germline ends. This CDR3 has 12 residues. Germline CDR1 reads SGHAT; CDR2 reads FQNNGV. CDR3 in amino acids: CASSLGTGELFF. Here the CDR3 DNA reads TGTGCCAGCAGCTTGGGAACCGGGGAGCTGTTTTTT.

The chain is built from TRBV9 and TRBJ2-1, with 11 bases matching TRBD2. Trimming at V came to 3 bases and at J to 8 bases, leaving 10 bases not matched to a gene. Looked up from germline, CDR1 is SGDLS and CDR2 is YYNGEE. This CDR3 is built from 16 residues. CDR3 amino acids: CASSGPIAGGKDEQFF. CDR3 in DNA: TGTGCCAGCAGCGGACCTATAGCGGGAGGGAAGGATGAGCAGTTCTTC.

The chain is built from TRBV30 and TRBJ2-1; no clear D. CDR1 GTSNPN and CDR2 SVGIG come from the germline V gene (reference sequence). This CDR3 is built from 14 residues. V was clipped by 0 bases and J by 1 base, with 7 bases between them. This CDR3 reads CAWSVRSSYNEQFF. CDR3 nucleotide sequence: TGTGCCTGGAGTGTGCGGAGTTCCTACAATGAGCAGTTCTTC.

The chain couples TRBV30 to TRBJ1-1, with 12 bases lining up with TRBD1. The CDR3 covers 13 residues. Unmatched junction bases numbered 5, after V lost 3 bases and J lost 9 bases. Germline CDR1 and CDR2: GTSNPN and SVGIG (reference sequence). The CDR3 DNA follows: TGTGCCTGGAGCCCCCGGGACAGGGGGCAAGCTTTCTTT. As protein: CAWSPRDRGQAFF.

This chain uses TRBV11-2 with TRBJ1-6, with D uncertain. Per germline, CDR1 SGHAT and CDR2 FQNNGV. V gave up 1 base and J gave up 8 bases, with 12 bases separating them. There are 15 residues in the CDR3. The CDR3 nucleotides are TGTGCCAGCAGCTTAGGGGCCACCTTGTATTCACCCCTCCACTTT. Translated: CASSLGATLYSPLHF. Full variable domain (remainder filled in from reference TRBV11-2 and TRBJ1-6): EAGVAQSPRYKIIEKRQSVAFWCNPISGHATLYWYQQILGQGPKLLIQFQNNGVVDDSQLPKDRFSAERLKGVDSTLKIQPAKLEDSAVYLCASSLGATLYSPLHFGNGTRLTVT.

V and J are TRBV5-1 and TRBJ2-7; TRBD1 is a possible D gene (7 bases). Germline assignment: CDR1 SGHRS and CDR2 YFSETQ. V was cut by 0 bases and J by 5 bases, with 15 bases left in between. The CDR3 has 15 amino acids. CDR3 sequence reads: CASSLAEGAPHEQYF. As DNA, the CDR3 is TGCGCCAGCAGCTTGGCGGAGGGGGCGCCCCACGAGCAGTACTTC.

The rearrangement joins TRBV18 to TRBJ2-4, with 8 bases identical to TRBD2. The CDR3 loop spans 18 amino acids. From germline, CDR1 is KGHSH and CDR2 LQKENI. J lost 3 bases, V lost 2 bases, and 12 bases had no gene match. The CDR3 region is CASSPRGAQLADKNIQYF. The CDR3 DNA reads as TGTGCCAGCTCACCAAGGGGGGCTCAACTAGCGGACAAAAACATTCAGTACTTC.

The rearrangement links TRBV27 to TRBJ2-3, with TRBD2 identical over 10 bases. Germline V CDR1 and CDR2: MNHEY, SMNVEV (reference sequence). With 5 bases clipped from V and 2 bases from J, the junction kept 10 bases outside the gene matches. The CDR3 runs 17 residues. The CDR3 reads CASSADPSGGVTDTQYF. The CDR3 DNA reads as TGTGCCAGCAGTGCAGACCCGAGCGGGGGGGTCACAGATACGCAGTATTTT.